The 14 T cell receptor beta chains below were found in one sample sequenced in a study of blood T cell repertoires in COVID-19. Data came from immunoSEQ multiplex PCR; TCRdb stores just in-frame clones and leaves some out. The data show approximately 110,000 clones, about 85% seen once. Sequencing was carried out using peripheral blood. These receptors originate from a man aged 35 to 55 with acute or convalescent COVID-19.

The rearrangement joins TRBV6-6 to TRBJ1-1, with no clear D. The CDR3 extends over 12 amino acids. V lost 4 bases to trimming and J lost 11 bases, with 14 bases between them. The germline gives CDR1 MNHNY, CDR2 SVGAGI (reference sequence). DNA for the CDR3: TGTGCCAGCAGTTCCGGGAGCGTGTGGGCTTTCTTT. This sequence encodes CASSSGSVWAFF.

This rearrangement joins TRBV7-6 to TRBJ2-1; 12 positions agree with TRBD2. Germline loops: CDR1 SGHVS, CDR2 FNYEAQ. V shed 1 base, J shed 4 bases, and the junction held 5 bases outside the gene matches. There are 17 residues in the CDR3. In DNA, the CDR3 is TGTGCCAGCAGCTTAGGACTAGCGGGGGTCGTTTACAATGAGCAGTTCTTC. It is translated as CASSLGLAGVVYNEQFF. Looking up the rest from reference TRBV7-6 and TRBJ2-1 gives the full variable domain: GAGVSQSPRYKVTKRGQDVALRCDPISGHVSLYWYRQALGQGPEFLTYFNYEAQQDKSGLPNDRFSAERPEGSISTLTIQRTEQRDSAMYRCASSLGLAGVVYNEQFFGPGTRLTVL.

This chain uses TRBV5-1 with TRBJ1-4; no reliable D call. Trimming shortened V by 0 bases and J by 3 bases, and 9 bases separated the two germline ends. CDR3 length: 15 amino acids. CDR1 is SGHRS and CDR2 is YFSETQ in the germline V gene. The CDR3 nucleotides read TGCGCCAGCAGCTTGGGTCCAGATGCTAATGAAAAACTGTTTTTT. Its protein product is CASSLGPDANEKLFF.

This chain connects TRBV7-9 to TRBJ2-7; 8 nucleotides agree with TRBD1. The CDR3 runs 15 residues. Trimming cost V 2 bases and J 4 bases; bases outside gene matches: 7. Germline loops: CDR1 SEHNR, CDR2 FQNEAQ (reference sequence). The CDR3 DNA follows: TGTGCCAGCAGCTTATTGTCCAGGGGGCGATACGAGCAGTACTTC. It codes for CASSLLSRGRYEQYF.

This chain links TRBV28 with TRBJ1-4, with D possibly matching TRBD1 (6 bases). Germline CDR1 and CDR2: MDHEN and SYDVKM. The CDR3 runs 14 residues. Trimming pared 6 bases from V and 2 bases from J, leaving 10 bases between. CDR3 in DNA: TGTGCCAGCAGGTCAGGGGCGACTAATGAAAAACTGTTTTTT. Protein product: CASRSGATNEKLFF.

This chain joins TRBV21-1 and TRBJ2-3; the table names TRBD2, a call not compared with the DNA. TRBV21-1 is a pseudogene. This CDR3 is 14 amino acids long. The CDR3 bases are TGTGCCAGCAGCAAAGGGACTCCCACAGATACGCAGTATTTT. The encoded protein is CASSKGTPTDTQYF.

The rearrangement joins TRBV18 to TRBJ2-3, with 7 bases that match TRBD1. Trimming took 3 bases from V and 2 from J; bases not matched to a gene: 5. This CDR3 comprises 15 residues. CDR1 is KGHSH and CDR2 is LQKENI in the germline V gene. The CDR3 region has the DNA TGTGCCAGCTCACCGGGACAGAGACTCACAGATACGCAGTATTTT. It codes for CASSPGQRLTDTQYF.

The chain uses TRBV12-3 or TRBV12-4 and TRBJ2-1, with TRBD2 matching 10 bases. The CDR3 is made up of 13 amino acids. Trimming at V came to 3 bases and at J to 16 bases, leaving 9 bases not matched to a gene. Written as DNA, the CDR3 is TGTGCCAGCAGTTTGAAGCTAGCGGGAGAAGCCTTCTTC. It encodes CASSLKLAGEAFF.

V and J are TRBV6-2 or TRBV6-3 and TRBJ1-1; 7 bases are shared with TRBD1. Germline CDR1 MNHEY, CDR2 SVGEGT. V shed 2 bases and J 3 bases; nucleotides not matched to a gene: 6. The CDR3 loop spans 15 amino acids. The CDR3 nucleotides read TGTGCCAGCAGTTACGGGGCAGGGGGTGACACTGAAGCTTTCTTT. Protein sequence: CASSYGAGGDTEAFF.

A few counts support this clone. The V gene is TRBV10-2, the J gene TRBJ2-1, with no clear D. Germline V gene lookup returns CDR1 WSHSY and CDR2 SAAADI. The length of the CDR3 is 14 residues. With 3 bases removed from V and 0 bases from J, the gap between germline ends came to 6 bases. CDR3 nucleotides: TGCGCCAGCAGTGAATGGAGCTCCTACAATGAGCAGTTCTTC. Translating gives CASSEWSSYNEQFF.

The chain employs TRBV6-2 or TRBV6-3 and TRBJ2-2; 7 positions agree with TRBD1. The CDR3 is 14 amino acids. The V segment lost 4 bases and the J segment 4 bases; nucleotides outside the gene matches: 3. In germline, CDR1 is MNHEY, CDR2 SVGEGT. The CDR3 reads CASSLQGFTGELFF. As DNA, the CDR3 is TGTGCCAGCAGTTTACAGGGGTTCACCGGGGAGCTGTTTTTT.

V and J are TRBV4-2 and TRBJ1-4; 7 positions agree with TRBD1. Unmatched junction bases numbered 6, after V lost 1 base and J lost 4 bases. This CDR3 region has 16 residues. The germline V gene encodes CDR1 LGHNA and CDR2 YNFKEQ. This chain's CDR3 is CASSQVQQGNNEKLFF. The CDR3 DNA reads TGTGCCAGCAGCCAAGTACAACAGGGGAATAATGAAAAACTGTTTTTT.

The chain uses TRBV6-5 and TRBJ2-5, with TRBD2 identical over 7 bases. The CDR3 sequence is 15 residues long. The trim removed 6 bases at V and 5 bases at J, leaving 12 bases unmatched. Germline-derived CDR1 and CDR2 are MNHEY and SVGAGI. Here the CDR3 reads CASRSGEGHIETQYF. CDR3 bases: TGTGCCAGCAGGTCGGGGGAGGGGCACATCGAGACCCAGTACTTC.

The J gene is TRBJ1-3, the V gene TRBV9, with D hard to call. Germline values: CDR1 SGDLS, CDR2 YYNGEE. The CDR3 is made up of 12 amino acids. Trimming took off 5 bases at V and 9 bases at J, with 12 bases between the two ends. The CDR3 nucleotides are TGTGCCAGCAGTCTATACGACACCACCATATATTTT. Its translation is CASSLYDTTIYF.